These 28 T cell receptor beta chains share one sample of origin, sequenced in a study of cytomegalovirus exposure and HLA in healthy donors. The PCR employed 60 Vbeta primers together with 13 Jbeta primers. Data came from immunoSEQ multiplex PCR; TCRdb stores just in-frame clones and leaves some out. The sample has 95,000 to 120,000 clones, 70% to 80% seen once. The specimen sequenced was PBMCs. Receptors originate from a woman aged 25 to 39 in good health and CMV-seropositive.

This clone was seen more than once but under ten times. The chain is built from TRBV5-4 and TRBJ1-1; TRBD1 aligns across 7 bases. The V and J ends lost 4 bases and 0 bases, in that order; junction bases with no gene match: 3. CDR1 is SGHNT and CDR2 is YYREEE in the germline V gene (reference sequence). The CDR3 spans 14 residues. DNA of the CDR3: TGTGCCAGCAGCCGGGACAGCCTGAACACTGAAGCTTTCTTT. Residues: CASSRDSLNTEAFF.

This chain links TRBV5-6 with TRBJ1-1; D not certain. The ends were cut back, 5 bases at V and 3 bases at J, with 14 bases in the middle. Germline V CDR1 and CDR2: SGHDT, YYEEEE. The CDR3 consists of 14 residues. CDR3 DNA sequence: TGTGCCAGCAGGGGAGGTCGGGAATACACTGAAGCTTTCTTT. This sequence encodes CASRGGREYTEAFF.

The rearrangement uses TRBV10-1 and TRBJ2-7; 7 nucleotides line up with TRBD1. CDR3 size: 12 residues. Germline CDR1 WNHNN, CDR2 SYGVQD (reference sequence). Trimming removed 6 bases from V and 6 bases from J; junction bases left unmatched: 5. As DNA, the CDR3 is TGCGCCAGCAGCCCGAACAGGGGCGAGCAGTACTTC. Amino acid sequence: CASSPNRGEQYF.

This chain links TRBV12-5 with TRBJ2-7; the D is unclear. CDR1 and CDR2 from the germline V gene are LGHNT and FRNRAP. CDR3 length: 12 residues. V was clipped by 7 bases and J by 2 bases, with 9 bases between them. DNA for the CDR3: TGTGCTAGTGCCGGGTCCACCTACGAGCAGTACTTC. Residues: CASAGSTYEQYF. Filled out from reference TRBV12-5 and TRBJ2-7, the complete variable domain reads DARVTQTPRHKVTEMGQEVTMRCQPILGHNTVFWYRQTMMQGLELLAYFRNRAPLDDSGMPKDRFSAEMPDATLATLKIQPSEPRDSAVYFCASAGSTYEQYFGPGTRLTVT.

The chain combines TRBV18 with TRBJ2-5; TRBD2 agrees at 8 bases. The CDR3 runs to 15 residues. In germline, CDR1 is KGHSH, CDR2 LQKENI. V lost 4 bases to trimming and J lost 2 bases; unmatched junction nucleotides: 6. The CDR3: CASSRNSGNQETQYF. The CDR3 bases are TGTGCCAGCTCACGGAATAGCGGGAATCAAGAGACCCAGTACTTC.

This clone was found once. The chain links TRBV6-1 to TRBJ1-3; D gene uncertain. This CDR3 contains 14 residues. Per germline, CDR1 MNHNS and CDR2 SASEGT. V lost 8 bases and J 0 bases, leaving 11 bases between the germline ends. The CDR3 nucleotides are TGTGCCAGCGTCCGAGACACCTCTGGAAACACCATATATTTT. This encodes CASVRDTSGNTIYF.

This chain connects TRBV27 to TRBJ1-1; no reliable D call. The CDR3 loop spans 13 amino acids. Germline V CDR1 and CDR2: MNHEY, SMNVEV (reference sequence). Trimming cost V 4 bases and J 5 bases, with 11 bases left between them. This chain's CDR3 is CASSSPLRTEAFF. In DNA, the CDR3 is TGTGCCAGCAGTTCCCCCCTCCGTACTGAAGCTTTCTTT.

The gene calls are TRBV18 and TRBJ1-1; D is possibly TRBD1 (6 bases). Germline V gene data show CDR1 as KGHSH and CDR2 as LQKENI. The CDR3 is made up of 14 amino acids. The germline V and J ends were trimmed by 3 bases and 8 bases, with 16 bases remaining between them. CDR3 residues: CASSPSGGLTEAFF. The CDR3 DNA is TGTGCCAGCTCACCCTCCGGGGGGCTGACGGAAGCTTTCTTT.

The CDR3 loop is CASSVELAGYSDTQYF. CDR3 DNA: TGTGCCAGCAGCGTAGAATTAGCGGGGTATTCTGATACGCAGTATTTT. The chain joins TRBV9 to TRBJ2-3, with 8 bases identical to TRBD2. Trimming removed 0 bases from V and 6 bases from J; junction bases left unmatched: 9. The V gene's germline CDR1 is SGDLS and CDR2 YYNGEE. CDR3 length equals 16 residues.

The gene calls are TRBV19 and TRBJ2-7, with 9 bases aligning to TRBD1. The CDR3 consists of 15 residues. Germline V lookup: CDR1 LNHDA, CDR2 SQIVND (reference sequence). The V and J ends lost 5 bases and 2 bases, in that order; junction bases with no gene match: 7. CDR3 loop: CASSPVGTGTYEQYF. CDR3 nucleotide sequence: TGTGCCAGTAGTCCAGTTGGGACAGGGACCTACGAGCAGTACTTC.

The chain carries TRBV10-2 and TRBJ1-5, with TRBD1 identical over 8 bases. CDR3 size: 13 residues. Losses at the gene ends were 7 bases for V and 5 bases for J; bases not matched to a gene: 4. CDR1 WSHSY and CDR2 SAAADI come from the germline V gene. CDR3 sequence reads: CASIGQGDQPQHF. As DNA, the CDR3 is TGCGCCAGCATCGGACAGGGAGATCAGCCCCAGCATTTT.

About this clone: Other DNA sequences in this sample translate to the same CDR3. V usage is TRBV19 and J usage is TRBJ2-2, with TRBD2 as a possible D gene (5 bases). The germline V gene encodes CDR1 LNHDA and CDR2 SQIVND (reference sequence). Between the trimmed V and J ends, which lost 1 base and 4 bases, there was a span of 7 bases. The CDR3 has 14 amino acids. CDR3 sequence (DNA): TGTGCCAGTAGTATAGGTGCGGGCACCGGGGAGCTGTTTTTT. This codes for CASSIGAGTGELFF.

This chain links TRBV5-1 with TRBJ2-7; 11 positions match TRBD2. The CDR3 consists of 15 residues. V dropped 4 bases and J dropped 4; count of bases not matched to a gene: 7. Germline loops: CDR1 SGHRS, CDR2 YFSETQ. The DNA for the CDR3 is TGCGCCAGCAGCCCTTTCCCTAGCGGGGGGTACGAGCAGTACTTC. Encoded protein: CASSPFPSGGYEQYF.

This clone occurred once. The rearrangement links TRBV18 to TRBJ2-5; 7 bases line up with TRBD1. CDR3 length equals 14 residues. Trimming at V came to 5 bases and at J to 5 bases, leaving 8 bases not matched to a gene. Germline V gene sequence: CDR1 KGHSH, CDR2 LQKENI. The CDR3 DNA reads TGTGCCAGCTCAGGACAGGTTTTTGGCGAGACCCAGTACTTC. This sequence encodes CASSGQVFGETQYF.

The rearrangement uses TRBV18 and TRBJ2-5; D possibly corresponds to TRBD1 (6 bases). Germline CDR1 and CDR2: KGHSH and LQKENI. Trimming removed 0 bases from V and 5 bases from J, with 10 bases in between. The CDR3 totals 14 residues. The CDR3 region has the DNA TGTGCCAGCTCACCACCGACAGGCGGGGAGACCCAGTACTTC. Translation: CASSPPTGGETQYF. The complete variable domain, with remaining parts taken from reference TRBV18 and TRBJ2-5, reads NAGVMQNPRHLVRRRGQEARLRCSPMKGHSHVYWYRQLPEEGLKFMVYLQKENIIDESGMPKERFSAEFPKEGPSILRIQQVVRGDSAAYFCASSPPTGGETQYFGPGTRLLVL.

This chain links TRBV30 with TRBJ2-7; 7 positions match TRBD1. The CDR3 is 12 residues long. V was clipped by 3 bases and J by 7 bases; unmatched bases: 6. Germline CDR1 is GTSNPN and CDR2 is SVGIG (reference sequence). CDR3 DNA: TGTGCCTGGAGAGACAGGGTAAGGGAGCAGTACTTC. This codes for CAWRDRVREQYF.

The CDR3 region is CASSPTQGREKLFF. The CDR3 DNA sequence: TGTGCCAGCTCACCTACACAGGGCCGAGAAAAACTGTTTTTT. The rearrangement links TRBV18 to TRBJ1-4; D is possibly TRBD1 (6 bases). Trimming stripped 3 bases from V and 8 bases from J, with 13 bases between. This CDR3 has 14 amino acids. The V gene's germline CDR1 is KGHSH and CDR2 LQKENI.

The chain links TRBV5-4 to TRBJ2-1; a possible D gene is TRBD2 (5 bases). Trimming stripped 9 bases from V and 3 bases from J, with 13 bases between. The CDR3 is made up of 13 amino acids. Germline-derived CDR1 and CDR2 are SGHNT and YYREEE (reference sequence). The CDR3 reads CATQLGVYNEQFF. The CDR3 DNA sequence: TGTGCCACCCAACTAGGTGTCTACAATGAGCAGTTCTTC.

This rearrangement joins TRBV5-1 to TRBJ1-2; TRBD1 matches at 7 bases. Germline CDR1 reads SGHRS; CDR2 reads YFSETQ. The trim removed 0 bases at V and 0 bases at J, leaving 5 bases unmatched. The CDR3 has 16 amino acids. CDR3 DNA sequence: TGCGCCAGCAGCTTGGCCGGACAGGAAGCTAACTATGGCTACACCTTC. This translates into CASSLAGQEANYGYTF. The full variable domain, its missing parts supplied by reference TRBV5-1 and TRBJ1-2, is KAGVTQTPRYLIKTRGQQVTLSCSPISGHRSVSWYQQTPGQGLQFLFEYFSETQRNKGNFPGRFSGRQFSNSRSEMNVSTLELGDSALYLCASSLAGQEANYGYTFGSGTRLTVV.

This chain joins TRBV5-1 and TRBJ1-1; 7 bases fit TRBD1. J gave up 1 base and V 4 bases, and 7 bases lay outside the gene matches. Germline CDR1 reads SGHRS; CDR2 reads YFSETQ. The CDR3 length is 15 residues. DNA of the CDR3: TGCGCCAGCAGCCTAGGGACAGAGCAGAACACTGAAGCTTTCTTT. Its protein is CASSLGTEQNTEAFF.

To note about this clone: Germline and junction disagree at one end, which may indicate a read error. V usage is TRBV6-5 and J usage is TRBJ1-6; D is ambiguous. The CDR3 consists of 11 residues. Per germline, CDR1 MNHEY and CDR2 SVGAGI. In DNA, the CDR3 is TGTGCCAGCAGTGTAGAGGAGAATTTTAACTTT. The encoded protein is CASSVEENFNF.

This chain connects TRBV6-6 to TRBJ2-2, with a possible D match to TRBD2 (5 bases). CDR3 size: 16 residues. From germline, CDR1 is MNHNY and CDR2 SVGAGI (reference sequence). V lost 6 bases and J lost 6, with 20 bases in between. This CDR3 reads CASRLLLETTPGELFF. The CDR3 DNA follows: TGTGCCAGCAGGCTACTACTAGAGACCACGCCCGGGGAGCTGTTTTTT.

The chain is built from TRBV11-3 and TRBJ2-5; D is undetermined. There are 16 residues in the CDR3. With 2 bases removed from V and 0 bases from J, the gap between germline ends came to 13 bases. Germline V gene sequence: CDR1 SGHNT, CDR2 YENEEA. The CDR3 DNA is TGTGCCAGCAGCTTACGAACAGAAAGGTACCAAGAGACCCAGTACTTC. Translated: CASSLRTERYQETQYF. Based on the CDR3 plus reference TRBV11-3 and TRBJ2-5, the full variable domain is EAGVVQSPRYKIIEKKQPVAFWCNPISGHNTLYWYLQNLGQGPELLIRYENEEAVDDSQLPKDRFSAERLKGVDSTLKIQPAELGDSAVYLCASSLRTERYQETQYFGPGTRLLVL.

The V gene is TRBV18, the J gene TRBJ1-2, with 8 bases that match TRBD1. The CDR3 sequence is 13 residues long. From germline, CDR1 is KGHSH and CDR2 LQKENI. V lost 3 bases and J lost 3; bases outside the gene matches: 0. The CDR3 is CASSPDRDYGYTF. In DNA, the CDR3 is TGTGCCAGCTCACCGGACAGGGACTATGGCTACACCTTC.

This sequence joins TRBV11-2 and TRBJ1-1, with D uncertain. Germline CDR1 and CDR2: SGHAT and FQNNGV. The CDR3 is 14 residues long. V was trimmed by 1 base and J by 6 bases, leaving 12 bases between them. CDR3 bases: TGTGCCAGCAGCTTAGTTCCGGGTAGCGCTGAAGCTTTCTTT. This translates into CASSLVPGSAEAFF.

This rearrangement joins TRBV6-4 to TRBJ1-2, with TRBD1 identical over 9 bases. Unmatched junction bases numbered 7, after V lost 6 bases and J lost 8 bases. Germline CDR1 and CDR2: MRHNA and SNTAGT. CDR3 length equals 13 residues. The CDR3 reads CASRPGQGIGYTF. Here the CDR3 DNA reads TGTGCCAGCAGACCGGGACAGGGAATCGGCTACACCTTC.

This clone was seen a handful of times. The rearrangement links TRBV10-3 to TRBJ1-2, with TRBD1 identical over 9 bases. This CDR3 region has 15 residues. Germline-derived CDR1 and CDR2 are ENHRY and SYGVKD. J gave up 5 bases and V 6 bases, and 10 bases lay outside the gene matches. Here the CDR3 reads CAIRTGTGSSYGYTF. CDR3 nucleotide sequence: TGTGCCATCAGGACCGGGACAGGGTCGAGTTATGGCTACACCTTC.

V usage is TRBV5-1 and J usage is TRBJ2-1; TRBD2 might be the D (5 bases). CDR1 SGHRS and CDR2 YFSETQ come from the germline V gene. The V end was cut by 1 base, the J end by 3 bases, with 26 bases between. This CDR3 spans 20 amino acids. DNA for the CDR3: TGCGCCAGCAGCTTGAGAAGGGAGCTCTTCGAAGACCCTAGCTACAATGAGCAGTTCTTC. Protein product: CASSLRRELFEDPSYNEQFF.